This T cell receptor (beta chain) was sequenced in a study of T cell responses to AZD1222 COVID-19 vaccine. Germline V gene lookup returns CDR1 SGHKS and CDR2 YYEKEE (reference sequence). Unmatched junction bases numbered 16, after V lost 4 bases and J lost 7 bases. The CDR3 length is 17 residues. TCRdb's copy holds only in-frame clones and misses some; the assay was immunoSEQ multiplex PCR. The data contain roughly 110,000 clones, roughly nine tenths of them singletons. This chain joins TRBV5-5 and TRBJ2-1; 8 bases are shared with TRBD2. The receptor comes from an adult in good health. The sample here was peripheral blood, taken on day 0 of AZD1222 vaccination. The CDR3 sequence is CASSNTGLAQFGNEQFF. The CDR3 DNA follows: TGTGCCAGCAGCAATACCGGACTAGCACAGTTCGGTAATGAGCAGTTCTTC.